Sequencing of this T cell receptor beta chain was carried out in a study of control samples from healthy donors and cancer patients. Libraries were prepared by immunoSEQ multiplex PCR; TCRdb keeps only in-frame clonotypes and omits some of them. The sample has 110,000 to 150,000 clones, about 89% seen once. The ends were cut back, 4 bases at V and 4 bases at J, with 12 bases in the middle. The CDR3 is 13 amino acids. Germline assignment: CDR1 SGDLS and CDR2 YYNGEE. The sequenced sample was blood. The clonotype comes from a man aged 18 to 29 in good health. The gene calls are TRBV9 and TRBJ2-7, with D hard to call. The CDR3 here is CASSPPRSYEQYF. The CDR3 bases are TGTGCCAGCAGCCCCCCCCGGAGTTACGAGCAGTACTTC.